These 16 T cell receptor beta chains originate from one sample sequenced in a study of T-cell memory formation after mild COVID-19. One entry per CDR3 protein, called by TCRdb with MiXCR from the 5' RACE reads. The table includes some 280,000 distinct CDR3 sequences, around 15% detected once. The sequenced sample consisted of PBMCs or a T cell subset sorted from them (not recorded which). The receptors were gathered from a man aged 18 to 35 who had mild COVID-19 (a few samples of this study predate the infection). Cell type and time point are not known.

There are a few counts of this clonotype. The genes are TRBV20-1 and TRBJ1-5; TRBD1 agrees at 7 bases. Germline CDR1 reads DFQATT; CDR2 reads SNEGSKA (reference sequence). The trim removed 1 base at V and 5 bases at J, leaving 5 bases unmatched. The CDR3 runs 14 residues. The CDR3 is CSARAPGGYQPQHF. The DNA of the CDR3 is TGCAGTGCTAGAGCTCCAGGGGGATATCAGCCCCAGCATTTT.

This clonotype was seen a few times. V and J are TRBV12-3 or TRBV12-4 and TRBJ1-6, with D hard to call. CDR3 length: 14 amino acids. V was trimmed by 3 bases and J by 5 bases, leaving 8 bases between them. This CDR3 is CASSFGPNNSPLHF. CDR3 coding DNA: TGTGCCAGCAGTTTTGGACCGAATAATTCACCCCTCCACTTT.

V and J are TRBV11-2 and TRBJ2-1; D unclear. CDR3 length: 13 residues. The V gene's germline CDR1 is SGHAT and CDR2 FQNNGV. V gave up 5 bases and J gave up 5 bases, with 10 bases separating them. This CDR3 is CASSPRPNNEQFF. In DNA form, the CDR3 reads TGTGCCAGCAGCCCCCGACCTAACAATGAGCAGTTCTTC.

V is TRBV7-2 and J is TRBJ2-5; 11 bases line up with TRBD1. The CDR3 has 14 residues. Trimming cost V 4 bases and J 4 bases; bases outside gene matches: 2. Per the germline V gene, CDR1 is SGHTA and CDR2 is FQGNSA. CDR3 in amino acids: CASSWTGGPETQYF. The DNA for the CDR3 is TGTGCCAGCAGCTGGACAGGGGGCCCAGAGACCCAGTACTTC. The full variable domain, completed using reference TRBV7-2 and TRBJ2-5, is GAGVSQSPSNKVTEKGKDVELRCDPISGHTALYWYRQSLGQGLEFLIYFQGNSAPDKSGLPSDRFSAERTGGSVSTLTIQRTQQEDSAVYLCASSWTGGPETQYFGPGTRLLVL.

The chain has TRBV7-9 and TRBJ1-6, with TRBD1 matching 7 bases. The CDR3 runs to 15 residues. J was trimmed by 7 bases and V by 5 bases; bases with no gene match: 8. The germline V gene has CDR1 SEHNR and CDR2 FQNEAQ (reference sequence). The CDR3 region has the DNA TGTGCCAGCAGCCAACCCGCGACAGGGAATTCACCCCTCCACTTT. This translates into CASSQPATGNSPLHF.

This clonotype was detected a few times. The rearrangement links TRBV12-5 to TRBJ1-1; D is undetermined. V lost 5 bases and J lost 6, with 10 bases in between. Germline lookup yields CDR1 LGHNT and CDR2 FRNRAP. The CDR3 consists of 12 residues. The CDR3 region has the DNA TGTGCTAGTGGTCCCGGGTGGGCTGAAGCTTTCTTT. The encoded protein is CASGPGWAEAFF.

This sequence joins TRBV5-5 and TRBJ2-7, with 7 bases identical to TRBD2. This CDR3 contains 14 residues. Germline trimming cut 6 bases from V and 1 base from J; bases unmatched to any gene: 7. The germline V gene encodes CDR1 SGHKS and CDR2 YYEKEE (reference sequence). Here the CDR3 reads CASTWGGGSYEQYF. CDR3 in DNA: TGTGCCAGCACCTGGGGCGGGGGATCCTACGAGCAGTACTTC.

This clonotype turned up a few times. The CDR3 DNA follows: TGTGCCAGCAGCTTGGGACAGGTCAATCAGCCCCAGCATTTT. Translated, it gives CASSLGQVNQPQHF. This chain uses TRBV5-5 with TRBJ1-5; perhaps TRBD1 as D (6 bases). The germline V gene encodes CDR1 SGHKS and CDR2 YYEKEE (reference sequence). This CDR3 has 14 residues. The V end was cut by 0 bases, the J end by 3 bases, with 7 bases between.

The DNA of the CDR3 is TGCAGTGCTAGAGGTCGGGTCCCGGGGGAGCAGTACTTC. This codes for CSARGRVPGEQYF. The chain uses TRBV20-1 and TRBJ2-7; weak D call: TRBD2 (5 bases). The germline V gene has CDR1 DFQATT and CDR2 SNEGSKA (reference sequence). Trimming cost V 1 base and J 7 bases, with 14 bases left between them. The CDR3 covers 13 residues.

The rearrangement uses TRBV5-1 and TRBJ2-3, with D perhaps matching TRBD1 (6 bases). The CDR3 covers 12 residues. Germline CDR1 SGHRS, CDR2 YFSETQ. The germline V and J ends were trimmed by 3 bases and 7 bases, with 9 bases remaining between them. Here the CDR3 reads CASSSRGNTQYF. The DNA of the CDR3 is TGCGCCAGCAGCTCAAGGGGGAATACGCAGTATTTT.

V gene TRBV7-8 combines with J gene TRBJ1-6, with 9 bases aligning to TRBD1. This CDR3 spans 16 amino acids. V shed 3 bases, J shed 7 bases, and the junction held 7 bases outside the gene matches. Germline CDR1 and CDR2: SGHVS and FQNEAQ. This CDR3 is CASSFGQGKRNSPLHF. Here the CDR3 DNA reads TGTGCCAGCAGCTTTGGACAGGGGAAAAGAAATTCACCCCTCCACTTT.

J is TRBJ1-4 and V is TRBV6-6; tentatively, D is TRBD1 (5 bases). The CDR3 has 15 residues. Per the germline V gene, CDR1 is MNHNY and CDR2 is SVGAGI (reference sequence). V lost 1 base to trimming and J lost 7 bases, with 13 bases between them. The CDR3 loop is CASSYFGFGGEKLFF. CDR3 DNA sequence: TGTGCCAGCAGTTACTTCGGGTTTGGGGGTGAAAAACTGTTTTTT.

This sequence joins TRBV7-2 and TRBJ2-7; 8 bases align to TRBD1. Germline CDR1 SGHTA, CDR2 FQGNSA. This CDR3 has 16 residues. The DNA of the CDR3 is TGTGCCAGCAGTTTAGGGGGCAGGGGGCGCGGATACGAGCAGTACGTC. Translated, it gives CASSLGGRGRGYEQYV.

CDR3 sequence: CASSYSRGGAYEQFF. In DNA, the CDR3 is TGTGCCAGCAGTTACTCTCGCGGGGGGGCCTACGAGCAGTTCTTC. This sequence joins TRBV6-5 and TRBJ2-1; 9 bases match TRBD2. The CDR3 has 15 residues. V lost 0 bases, J lost 10 bases, and 7 bases stayed unmatched. In germline, CDR1 is MNHEY, CDR2 SVGAGI.

The chain carries TRBV6-5 and TRBJ2-5; 7 bases agree with TRBD1. CDR3 length: 14 amino acids. Trimming took 6 bases from V and 2 from J; bases not matched to a gene: 6. The germline CDR1 and CDR2 sequences are MNHEY and SVGAGI. The CDR3 sequence: CASSSGQAQETQYF. CDR3 coding DNA: TGTGCCAGCAGCTCAGGACAGGCACAAGAGACCCAGTACTTC.

The V gene is TRBV7-2, the J gene TRBJ1-2, with 10 bases that match TRBD1. With V trimmed by 1 base and J by 8 bases, 4 bases remained unmatched. Germline-derived CDR1 and CDR2 are SGHTA and FQGNSA. The CDR3 has 14 residues. The CDR3 DNA is TGTGCCAGCAGCTTAGTGGGACAGGGGCAGGGCTACACCTTC. Its translation is CASSLVGQGQGYTF.